These 6 T cell receptor beta chains originate from one sample sequenced in a study of T cell responses to AZD1222 COVID-19 vaccine. TCRdb's copy holds only in-frame clones and misses some; the assay was immunoSEQ multiplex PCR. The data contain some 150,000 clones, over 85% of them singletons. This specimen was peripheral blood, taken on day 0 of AZD1222 vaccination. The receptors shown here come from an adult in good health.

This clone was observed once. V gene TRBV5-6 combines with J gene TRBJ1-4; tentative D call: TRBD1 (5 bases). This CDR3 has 14 residues. The V gene lost 0 bases and the J gene lost 8 bases, with 11 bases spanning the gap. Germline V gene lookup returns CDR1 SGHDT and CDR2 YYEEEE. CDR3 DNA: TGTGCCAGCAGCTTGGCCGCAGGGCGGGAAAAACTGTTTTTT. Encoded protein: CASSLAAGREKLFF.

V is TRBV5-1 and J is TRBJ2-1; 10 positions match TRBD2. CDR3 size: 16 residues. Germline V gives CDR1 SGHRS, CDR2 YFSETQ. The trim removed 2 bases at V and 5 bases at J, leaving 7 bases unmatched. CDR3 residues: CASSFYSGRGHNEQFF. CDR3 sequence (DNA): TGCGCCAGCAGCTTTTACAGCGGGAGGGGCCACAATGAGCAGTTCTTC.

This chain's CDR3 is CAISDGGSRRGDTEAFF. CDR3 sequence (DNA): TGTGCCATCAGTGATGGGGGTTCCCGTCGGGGGGACACTGAAGCTTTCTTT. The V and J genes are TRBV10-3 and TRBJ1-1; weak D call: TRBD1 (5 bases). The CDR3 is 17 amino acids. Trimming removed 3 bases from V and 3 bases from J, with 20 bases in between. Germline values: CDR1 ENHRY, CDR2 SYGVKD.

V is TRBV7-9 and J is TRBJ1-4; D unclear. CDR3 length: 14 residues. The V gene's germline CDR1 is SEHNR and CDR2 FQNEAQ (reference sequence). V was trimmed by 2 bases and J by 4 bases, leaving 8 bases between them. CDR3 in DNA: TGTGCCAGCAGCTTAAACAGCCTTAATGAAAAACTGTTTTTT. Protein sequence: CASSLNSLNEKLFF.

The chain uses TRBV7-9 and TRBJ2-1; maybe TRBD1 (6 bases). V gave up 0 bases and J gave up 0 bases, with 9 bases separating them. The CDR3 covers 16 residues. Germline values: CDR1 SEHNR, CDR2 FQNEAQ (reference sequence). CDR3 DNA sequence: TGTGCCAGCAGCTTAGCGCAGGGGAGCTCCTACAATGAGCAGTTCTTC. This encodes CASSLAQGSSYNEQFF.

The chain joins TRBV5-1 to TRBJ1-6; D is uncertain. The V gene lost 3 bases and the J gene lost 5 bases, with 3 bases spanning the gap. Germline CDR1 reads SGHRS; CDR2 reads YFSETQ. The CDR3 has 12 amino acids. The CDR3 nucleotides are TGCGCCAGCAGCTCGGATAATTCACCCCTCCACTTT. Its protein product is CASSSDNSPLHF.